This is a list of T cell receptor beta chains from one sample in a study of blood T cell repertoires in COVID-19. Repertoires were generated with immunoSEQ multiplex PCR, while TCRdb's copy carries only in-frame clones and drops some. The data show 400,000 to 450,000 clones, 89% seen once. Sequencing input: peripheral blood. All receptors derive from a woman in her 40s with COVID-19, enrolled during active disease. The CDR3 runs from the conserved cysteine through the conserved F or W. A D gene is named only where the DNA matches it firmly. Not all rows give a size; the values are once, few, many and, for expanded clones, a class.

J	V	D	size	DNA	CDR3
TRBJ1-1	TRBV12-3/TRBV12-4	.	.	TGTGCCAGTTTTCCTCTACGGAACACTGAAGCTTTCTTT	CASFPLRNTEAFF
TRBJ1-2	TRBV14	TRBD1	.	TGTGCCAGCAGCCACACAGGGGTAGGTGGCTATGGCTACACCTTC	CASSHTGVGGYGYTF
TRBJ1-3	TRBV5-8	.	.	TGTGCCAGCAGCTTGGAGCTCTCTGGAAACACCATATATTTT	CASSLELSGNTIYF
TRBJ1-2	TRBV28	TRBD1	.	TGTGCCAGCAGTTTCCCCGACAGGGCGGATGGCTACACCTTC	CASSFPDRADGYTF
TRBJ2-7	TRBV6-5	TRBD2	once	TGTGCCAGCAGTTACTCGCGGACTAGCGGCTACGAGCAGTACTTC	CASSYSRTSGYEQYF
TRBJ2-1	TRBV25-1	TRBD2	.	TGTGCCAGCAGTGAATATCGTCCTAGCGGTAGCTCCTACAATGAGCAGTTCTTC	CASSEYRPSGSSYNEQFF
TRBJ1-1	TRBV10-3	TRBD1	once	TGTGCCACCAGACAGGGGTTGAACACTGAAGCTTTCTTT	CATRQGLNTEAFF
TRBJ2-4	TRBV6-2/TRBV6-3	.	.	TGTGCCAGCAGTCAACAGGGTACCAAAAACATTCAGTACTTC	CASSQQGTKNIQYF
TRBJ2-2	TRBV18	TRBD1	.	TGTGCCAGCTCACCGCTCGTAATAACAGGGGGAGCGAACACCGGGGAGCTGTTTTTT	CASSPLVITGGANTGELFF
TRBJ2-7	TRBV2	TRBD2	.	TGTGCCAGCAGCGGAACTAGCGGGGGCACCAACGAGCAGTACTTC	CASSGTSGGTNEQYF
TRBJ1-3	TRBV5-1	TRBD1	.	TGCGCCAGCAGCCGGTCGCAGGGGGGCTCTGGAAACACCATATATTTT	CASSRSQGGSGNTIYF
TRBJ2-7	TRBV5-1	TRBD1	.	TGCGCCAGCAGCTTGGCCCTTTCCGGGACAGGTGTGTACGAGCAGTACTTC	CASSLALSGTGVYEQYF
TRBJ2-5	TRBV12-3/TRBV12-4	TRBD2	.	TGTGCCAGCAGTCCCCGCGGGGGGGAGACCCAGTACTTC	CASSPRGGETQYF
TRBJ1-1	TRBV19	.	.	TGTGCCAGTAGAACGAAACCTCCAGCCACAGGGACGAACACTGAAGCTTTCTTT	CASRTKPPATGTNTEAFF
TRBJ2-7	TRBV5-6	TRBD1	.	TGTGCCAGCAGCTTCCGGAGGACAGGCTCCTACGAGCAGTACTTC	CASSFRRTGSYEQYF
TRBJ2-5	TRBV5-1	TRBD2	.	TGCGCCAGCAGCCAGGTGACGGGAGGGGAGACCCAGTACTTC	CASSQVTGGETQYF
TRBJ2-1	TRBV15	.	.	TGTGCCACCAGCAGAGATGGGGAGTCCTACAATGAGCAGTTCTTC	CATSRDGESYNEQFF
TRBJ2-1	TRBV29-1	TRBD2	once	TGCAGCGCTATACTAGCGGGAGGGCTCAATGAGCAGTTCTTC	CSAILAGGLNEQFF
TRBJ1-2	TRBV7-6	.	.	TGTGCCAGCAGCTTAGATCCAGGGGACTATGGCTACACCTTC	CASSLDPGDYGYTF
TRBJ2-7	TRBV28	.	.	TGTGCCAGCAGTTTTGGCCAGCCTAAGGAGTGGCAGTACTTC	CASSFGQPKEWQYF
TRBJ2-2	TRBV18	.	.	TGTGCCAGCTCACCAGGGAACAGGGCCGGGGAGCTGTTTTTT	CASSPGNRAGELFF
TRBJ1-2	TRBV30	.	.	TGTGCCTGGAGCGCGGACACTGGCGATGGCTACACCTTC	CAWSADTGDGYTF
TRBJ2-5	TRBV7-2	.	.	TGTGCCAGCAGCTTTATCTCCTTAGAGACCCAGTACTTC	CASSFISLETQYF
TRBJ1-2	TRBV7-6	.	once	TGTGCCAGCAGCTTAGGGCCAGGGGCTAACTATGGCTACACCTTC	CASSLGPGANYGYTF
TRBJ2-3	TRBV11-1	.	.	TGTGCCAGCAGCTTGACTTTGGGGGCGCTGGTAGATACGCAGTATTTT	CASSLTLGALVDTQYF
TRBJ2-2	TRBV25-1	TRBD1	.	TGTGCCAGCAGTGAATCCGGCAGGGGGCTGATCGGGGAGCTGTTTTTT	CASSESGRGLIGELFF
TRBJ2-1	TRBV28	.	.	TGTGCCAGCAGTTTAGGGTCAGGGCGGGGTCCCTACAATGAGCAGTTCTTC	CASSLGSGRGPYNEQFF
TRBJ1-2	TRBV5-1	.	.	TGCGCCAGCAGCCCCGGCAGGGCTGACTATGGCTACACCTTC	CASSPGRADYGYTF
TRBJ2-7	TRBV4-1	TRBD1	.	TGCGCCAGCAGCCAAGGCTCCGGGACAGGGGCAAGAGAGCAGTACTTC	CASSQGSGTGAREQYF